The 14 T cell receptor beta chains below all came from one sample that was sequenced in a study of cytomegalovirus exposure and HLA in healthy donors. TCRdb keeps only in-frame clones here, not all; method: immunoSEQ multiplex PCR. The repertoire holds 150,000 to 200,000 clones, with roughly 91% as singletons. The sequenced material came from PBMCs. The receptors originated from a young man in good health and CMV-seropositive.

This sequence joins TRBV7-8 and TRBJ1-5, with a weak D call TRBD1 (5 bases). Trimming removed 1 base at V and 6 bases at J, with 13 bases between. The CDR3 spans 15 residues. Germline V lookup: CDR1 SGHVS, CDR2 FQNEAQ. The CDR3 sequence: CASSLVDRGGQPQHF. The CDR3, as DNA: TGTGCCAGCAGCTTAGTTGATAGGGGAGGTCAGCCCCAGCATTTT.

V gene TRBV4-1 combines with J gene TRBJ1-2, with D hard to call. Germline V gene lookup returns CDR1 MGHRA and CDR2 YSYEKL. V was pared by 4 bases and J by 6 bases, with 18 bases between. This CDR3 has 15 residues. CDR3 in amino acids: CASSPLGEGNNGYTF. The CDR3 DNA reads as TGCGCCAGCAGCCCCCTAGGAGAGGGAAATAATGGCTACACCTTC.

This chain joins TRBV7-9 and TRBJ1-2; 8 positions agree with TRBD1. The trim removed 5 bases at V and 5 bases at J, leaving 7 bases unmatched. The CDR3 covers 14 residues. Germline values: CDR1 SEHNR, CDR2 FQNEAQ (reference sequence). CDR3 coding DNA: TGTGCCAGCAGCCCACTGACAGGGGTTTATGGCTACACCTTC. It is translated as CASSPLTGVYGYTF.

The chain has TRBV7-9 and TRBJ2-5; weak D call: TRBD1 (5 bases). CDR1 SEHNR and CDR2 FQNEAQ come from the germline V gene (reference sequence). The CDR3 runs to 16 residues. Trimming stripped 2 bases from V and 2 bases from J, with 15 bases between. CDR3 residues: CASSLIRGKGQETQYF. DNA of the CDR3: TGTGCCAGCAGCTTAATAAGGGGAAAGGGGCAAGAGACCCAGTACTTC.

This chain's CDR3 is CASSQDTISGRDRNTQYF. As DNA, the CDR3 is TGCGCCAGCAGCCAAGACACAATTAGCGGGAGGGATCGGAATACGCAGTATTTT. V is TRBV4-1 and J is TRBJ2-3, with TRBD2 matching 11 bases. From germline, CDR1 is MGHRA and CDR2 YSYEKL. V gave up 0 bases and J gave up 7 bases; unmatched junction bases: 12. The CDR3 is made up of 18 amino acids.

The chain is built from TRBV28 and TRBJ1-3, with 7 bases that match TRBD1. This CDR3 is 16 amino acids long. V was pared by 4 bases and J by 2 bases, with 8 bases of the junction left unmatched. The V gene's germline CDR1 is MDHEN and CDR2 SYDVKM. The CDR3 protein is CASSSTQTGTGNTIYF. In DNA form, the CDR3 reads TGTGCCAGCAGTTCAACCCAGACAGGGACTGGAAACACCATATATTTT.

The gene calls are TRBV5-1 and TRBJ1-1; D ambiguous. The V gene lost 0 bases and the J gene lost 3 bases, with 12 bases spanning the gap. This CDR3 is 15 amino acids long. Germline V gene sequence: CDR1 SGHRS, CDR2 YFSETQ. Written as DNA, the CDR3 is TGCGCCAGCAGCTTGGCCCTAGTAAGGCACACTGAAGCTTTCTTT. Its translation is CASSLALVRHTEAFF.

The chain has TRBV13 and TRBJ2-1; 9 nucleotides agree with TRBD2. CDR3 length: 16 amino acids. Germline V gene data show CDR1 as PRHDT and CDR2 as FYEKMQ (reference sequence). V gave up 5 bases and J gave up 6 bases; unmatched junction bases: 11. The CDR3 spells CASSETSGPGINEQFF. CDR3 DNA sequence: TGTGCCAGCAGCGAAACTAGCGGGCCAGGGATCAATGAGCAGTTCTTC.

DNA of the CDR3: TGTGCCTCTCGCGGCGACGGTAGCAATCAGCCCCAGCATTTT. Its translation is CASRGDGSNQPQHF. This chain uses TRBV10-3 with TRBJ1-5; no reliable D call. V was trimmed by 11 bases and J by 0 bases, leaving 14 bases between them. The CDR3 totals 14 residues. Looked up from germline, CDR1 is ENHRY and CDR2 is SYGVKD.

In this sample, this clone turned up a few times. The chain uses TRBV5-1 and TRBJ2-7; D not certain. This CDR3 contains 14 residues. Germline assignment: CDR1 SGHRS and CDR2 YFSETQ. Trimming stripped 4 bases from V and 2 bases from J, with 13 bases between. The CDR3 is CASSPQAGTYEQYF. The CDR3 nucleotides read TGCGCCAGCAGCCCCCAGGCAGGTACCTACGAGCAGTACTTC.

V and J are TRBV11-3 and TRBJ1-2, with TRBD1 identical over 10 bases. This CDR3 has 14 amino acids. Germline V gene lookup returns CDR1 SGHNT and CDR2 YENEEA. V shed 5 bases, J shed 8 bases, and the junction held 8 bases outside the gene matches. The CDR3 sequence is CASSPGTGAYGYTF. CDR3 sequence (DNA): TGTGCCAGCAGCCCCGGGACAGGGGCTTACGGCTACACCTTC.

V usage is TRBV5-5 and J usage is TRBJ2-7; TRBD2 agrees at 11 bases. This CDR3 comprises 17 residues. V dropped 0 bases and J dropped 0; count of bases not matched to a gene: 5. Germline assignment: CDR1 SGHKS and CDR2 YYEKEE (reference sequence). In DNA, the CDR3 is TGTGCCAGCAGCTTGGGGGGACTAGCGGACACCTCCTACGAGCAGTACTTC. This encodes CASSLGGLADTSYEQYF.

This chain connects TRBV27 to TRBJ1-1, with D possibly matching TRBD1 (5 bases). The germline V gene has CDR1 MNHEY and CDR2 SMNVEV (reference sequence). V lost 1 base to trimming and J lost 4 bases, with 13 bases between them. The CDR3 is made up of 15 amino acids. The CDR3 loop reads CASSLLEAGTTEAFF. The CDR3 DNA sequence: TGTGCCAGCAGTTTATTAGAGGCGGGGACCACTGAAGCTTTCTTT.

This clone was counted only a few times. The J gene is TRBJ1-1, the V gene TRBV27; 7 bases line up with TRBD1. This CDR3 has 14 residues. V trimming: 2 bases; J trimming: 1 base; junction bases outside the gene matches: 1. Germline V gene lookup returns CDR1 MNHEY and CDR2 SMNVEV (reference sequence). The DNA of the CDR3 is TGTGCCAGCAGTTTAAGGGGGCAGAACACTGAAGCTTTCTTT. Protein sequence: CASSLRGQNTEAFF.